The 13 T cell receptor beta chains below come from one sample, sequenced in a study of blood T cells in healthy people across ages. Combining a sample-barcoded 5' primer with a J-beta primer mix, a second PCR ran for roughly 6 to 12 cycles. Each CDR3 protein gets one entry after TCRdb re-called the 5' RACE reads with MiXCR. The sample holds around 940,000 distinct CDR3 sequences, 51% seen once. Material for sequencing was blood. These receptors all come from an older woman in good health.

This clonotype has a handful of counts. The chain is built from TRBV28 and TRBJ2-3; D is undetermined. Germline CDR1 is MDHEN and CDR2 is SYDVKM. The CDR3 has 12 residues. V lost 6 bases and J lost 6, with 10 bases in between. The CDR3 DNA reads TGTGCCAGCAGCCTTGTATGGGATACGCAGTATTTT. It specifies CASSLVWDTQYF. The full variable domain, completed using reference TRBV28 and TRBJ2-3, is DVKVTQSSRYLVKRTGEKVFLECVQDMDHENMFWYRQDPGLGLRLIYFSYDVKMKEKGDIPEGYSVSREKKERFSLILESASTNQTSMYLCASSLVWDTQYFGPGTRLTVL.

In its sample, this clonotype was seen a few times. The V and J genes are TRBV7-9 and TRBJ2-7; D gene unclear. Germline assignment: CDR1 SEHNR and CDR2 FQNEAQ (reference sequence). With 9 bases removed from V and 2 bases from J, the gap between germline ends came to 20 bases. The CDR3 runs to 15 residues. The CDR3 sequence is CASQAGEQPTYEQYF. DNA for the CDR3: TGTGCCAGTCAAGCTGGGGAACAGCCCACCTACGAGCAGTACTTC.

This clonotype was seen a few times. J is TRBJ2-1 and V is TRBV29-1; D may be TRBD2 (5 bases). CDR3 length: 14 amino acids. Germline V gene lookup returns CDR1 SQVTM and CDR2 ANQGSEA. V was pared by 7 bases and J by 1 base, with 14 bases between. The chain's CDR3 is CSAATSGSYNEQFF. The CDR3 nucleotides read TGCAGCGCCGCCACCAGCGGTTCCTACAATGAGCAGTTCTTC.

The chain joins TRBV28 to TRBJ2-5; D may correspond to TRBD1 or TRBD2 (5 bases each). Matching the DNA end better, TRBJ2-7 makes the J call doubtful. Germline-derived CDR1 and CDR2 are MDHEN and SYDVKM. The CDR3 sequence is 14 residues long. The CDR3 here is CASSVRGQGAEQYF. The CDR3 DNA reads TGTGCCAGCAGTGTAAGAGGGCAGGGTGCCGAGCAGTACTTC.

By share, this clonotype ranks as medium-sized (0.01 to 0.1%). A much larger clone lies a single base off, so this may be a read error. The chain is built from TRBV7-3 and TRBJ2-1; D might be TRBD2 (5 bases). The CDR3 is made up of 16 amino acids. Per the germline V gene, CDR1 is SGHTA and CDR2 is FQGTGA. Trimming shortened V by 6 bases and J by 4 bases, and 19 bases separated the two germline ends. CDR3 loop: CASRDIAGGGYNEQFF. The CDR3 DNA reads as TGTGCCAGCAGGGATATTGCAGGAGGCGGTTACAATGAGCAGTTCTTC.

The chain combines TRBV28 with TRBJ2-7; 9 bases line up with TRBD2. CDR1 MDHEN and CDR2 SYDVKM come from the germline V gene. The V segment lost 6 bases and the J segment 2 bases; nucleotides outside the gene matches: 8. CDR3 size: 15 residues. For the CDR3, the DNA is TGTGCCAGCAGACGGACGACTAGCGGACCCTACGAGCAGTACTTC. Amino acids: CASRRTTSGPYEQYF.

For this clonotype: This CDR3 fails to terminate in the conserved phenylalanine or tryptophan, so it likely reflects a read error. The limits of the CDR3 on the DNA are not certain, so only TCRdb's listed CDR3 is given. V and J are TRBV6-1 and TRBJ2-6; TRBD2 is the table's D call and was not checked against the DNA. CDR1 and CDR2 (germline): MNHNS, SASEGT. The CDR3 numbers 15 amino acids, ends counted. The CDR3 sequence is CASSEGGSGANVPTS.

This clonotype was seen more than once but under ten times. This chain connects TRBV18 to TRBJ2-1; TRBD2 matches 8 bases. This CDR3 comprises 16 residues. The trim removed 3 bases at V and 7 bases at J, leaving 11 bases unmatched. Germline V gene data show CDR1 as KGHSH and CDR2 as LQKENI. The CDR3 nucleotides read TGTGCCAGCTCACCCGCGGTCGCGGGAGGTGATAATGAGCAGTTCTTC. Translated, it gives CASSPAVAGGDNEQFF.

This clonotype has at least ten counts. This chain joins TRBV5-1 and TRBJ1-4, with D tentatively TRBD1 (6 bases). Trimming pared 4 bases from V and 0 bases from J, leaving 13 bases between. From germline, CDR1 is SGHRS and CDR2 YFSETQ. The CDR3 consists of 16 residues. In DNA, the CDR3 is TGCGCCAGCAGCCTCACAGGGCCAACAACTAATGAAAAACTGTTTTTT. It specifies CASSLTGPTTNEKLFF.

The V call is TRBV12-3 or TRBV12-4, the J call TRBJ2-5, with no clear D. The CDR3 spans 14 residues. With 3 bases removed from V and 1 base from J, the gap between germline ends came to 9 bases. The CDR3 DNA reads TGTGCCAGCAGTTTTAGGTTGCTCCAAGAGACCCAGTACTTC. It translates to CASSFRLLQETQYF.

V is TRBV3-1 and J is TRBJ2-5, with D perhaps TRBD2 (5 bases). The germline V and J ends were trimmed by 3 bases and 11 bases, with 22 bases remaining between them. The germline gives CDR1 LGHDT, CDR2 YNNKEL (reference sequence). The CDR3 is 15 amino acids. CDR3 nucleotide sequence: TGTGCCAGCAGCCAGAGTGGTCGGGATTTCAATGAGCAGTACTTC. Residues: CASSQSGRDFNEQYF.

This clonotype was seen a handful of times. The rearrangement links TRBV7-9 to TRBJ2-7; 9 positions agree with TRBD2. Looked up from germline, CDR1 is SEHNR and CDR2 is FQNEAQ (reference sequence). This CDR3 has 17 amino acids. V was pared by 5 bases and J by 3 bases, with 14 bases of the junction left unmatched. The CDR3 is CASSARVAGASNYEQYF. For the CDR3, the DNA is TGTGCCAGCAGCGCACGGGTAGCGGGAGCCTCTAACTACGAGCAGTACTTC.

The V and J genes are TRBV20-1 and TRBJ2-3; 10 bases map to TRBD2. V shed 3 bases, J shed 2 bases, and the junction held 8 bases outside the gene matches. The germline V gene has CDR1 DFQATT and CDR2 SNEGSKA (reference sequence). The CDR3 runs 16 residues. The CDR3 bases are TGCAGTGCTAGCGAACTAGCGGGATATTCCACAGATACGCAGTATTTT. As protein: CSASELAGYSTDTQYF.